This TCR beta chain was identified during a study of T cell repertoires in cytomegalovirus infection. Across the whole study: As its CMV epitopes, the study selected recently identified HLA-C-restricted and well-studied HLA-B-restricted targets. TCR beta signatures that were public indicated CMV infection and matching HLA type.

The V and J ends lost 4 bases and 1 base, in that order; junction bases with no gene match: 6. CDR3 length: 15 residues. CDR1 is MGHRA, CDR2 YSYEKL, per germline. Study-wide results and caveats: Cumulative frequency (of public TCR beta family members) identified carriers of CMV plus the relevant HLA. Clonotypes of TCR beta that were HLA-C-restricted and CMV-specific dominated the ex vivo response.

This clonotype occurred many times. Its antigen is unidentified. TCRdb called the reads again in MiXCR, with one record for every CDR3 protein. The sample has 900,000 to 950,000 distinct CDR3 sequences; roughly 30% are singletons. V is TRBV4-1 and J is TRBJ2-7, with 8 bases fitting TRBD1. The TCR comes from a human donor in good health (CMV status not recorded). Some clones in this sample may be carry-over from other donors' samples. Sequencing used cultured CD8+ T cells from PBMCs, obtained from culture after CMV antigen stimulation. The DNA of the CDR3 is TGCGCCAGCAGCCTCTCTGGGACAGGTTCCTACGAGCAGTACTTC. Translating it yields CASSLSGTGSYEQYF.